One and the same sample provided the 15 T cell receptor beta chains below, sequenced in a study of control samples from healthy donors and cancer patients. Generated by immunoSEQ multiplex PCR, the TCRdb table keeps only in-frame clones and is missing some. The sample yields about 250,000 clones, approximately 80% seen once. The sample consisted of PBMCs. The origin of the receptors is a woman aged 60-75 years with lung cancer.

The rearrangement links TRBV6-6 to TRBJ2-7; D is unclear. Trimming took 2 bases from V and 1 from J, leaving 15 bases between them. The CDR3 has 16 residues. Germline CDR1 MNHNY, CDR2 SVGAGI (reference sequence). CDR3 sequence (DNA): TGTGCCAGCAGTTACGGGTTGAAAGATCAATCCTACGAGCAGTACTTC. Its translation is CASSYGLKDQSYEQYF.

The V gene is TRBV4-1, the J gene TRBJ2-2; D might be TRBD2 (6 bases). Trimming left V 0 bases short and J 7 bases short, with 15 bases between. Germline V gene data show CDR1 as MGHRA and CDR2 as YSYEKL. The CDR3 is 16 residues long. CDR3 nucleotides: TGCGCCAGCAGCCAAGATAACGGGGGACGTGGCGGGGAGCTGTTTTTT. Protein product: CASSQDNGGRGGELFF.

Turning to this clone: A read error may be the cause here, since a much bigger clone is one base away. This rearrangement joins TRBV14 to TRBJ1-1, with D possibly being TRBD1 (5 bases). The ends were cut back, 4 bases at V and 1 base at J, with 7 bases in the middle. The germline V gene has CDR1 SGHDN and CDR2 FVKESK. The CDR3 length is 13 residues. This CDR3 is CASSPGPNTEAFF. The CDR3 nucleotides read TGTGCCAGCAGCCCGGGACCGAACACTGAAGCTTTCTTT.

In nucleotides, the CDR3 is TGTGCCAGCAGGACCCAGGGGGAGTCTTCACCCCTCCACTTT. This sequence encodes CASRTQGESSPLHF. J is TRBJ1-6 and V is TRBV2; 7 nucleotides line up with TRBD1. Germline values: CDR1 SNHLY, CDR2 FYNNEI. This CDR3 spans 14 amino acids. V was clipped by 6 bases and J by 9 bases; unmatched bases: 8.

The CDR3 spells CASREGGTKADTQYF. The CDR3 DNA follows: TGTGCCAGCAGAGAGGGAGGGACAAAAGCAGATACGCAGTATTTT. The V gene is TRBV28, the J gene TRBJ2-3; D may be TRBD2 (7 bases). The CDR3 is made up of 15 amino acids. CDR1 is MDHEN, CDR2 SYDVKM, per germline. V lost 6 bases and J 4 bases, leaving 17 bases between the germline ends.

For the CDR3, the DNA is TGTGCCAGCAGCTTTACTAGCGGGAGGGGGACAGATACGCAGTATTTT. Protein: CASSFTSGRGTDTQYF. The chain combines TRBV7-9 with TRBJ2-3; TRBD2 matches at 13 bases. Germline loops: CDR1 SEHNR, CDR2 FQNEAQ (reference sequence). Trimming cost V 3 bases and J 3 bases; bases outside gene matches: 3. This CDR3 has 16 amino acids.

The chain couples TRBV7-3 to TRBJ1-4; D gene unclear. V lost 2 bases to trimming and J lost 5 bases, with 6 bases between them. The CDR3 spans 13 residues. The germline V gene encodes CDR1 SGHTA and CDR2 FQGTGA. The CDR3 nucleotides are TGTGCCAGCAGCTTATCCAGGAATGAAAAACTGTTTTTT. Translating gives CASSLSRNEKLFF.

This clone was found a few times. J is TRBJ1-6 and V is TRBV30; 9 bases agree with TRBD1. The V gene's germline CDR1 is GTSNPN and CDR2 SVGIG (reference sequence). Trimming took 3 bases from V and 9 from J; bases not matched to a gene: 9. The CDR3 has 15 amino acids. The CDR3 bases are TGTGCCTGGAGCCCACTCCGGACAGGGGCTTCACCCCTCCACTTT. Its translation is CAWSPLRTGASPLHF.

This clone was picked up one time. The rearrangement uses TRBV5-4 and TRBJ2-3; TRBD1 aligns across 9 bases. Trimming took 3 bases from V and 1 from J; bases not matched to a gene: 3. The CDR3 is 15 amino acids. The germline V gene has CDR1 SGHNT and CDR2 YYREEE (reference sequence). CDR3 sequence (DNA): TGTGCCAGCAGCTATGACAGGGGGGGCACAGATACGCAGTATTTT. Protein sequence: CASSYDRGGTDTQYF.

This clone came up many times. The rearrangement joins TRBV12-3 or TRBV12-4 to TRBJ2-1; 7 bases agree with TRBD2. The CDR3 covers 13 residues. With V trimmed by 2 bases and J by 9 bases, 4 bases remained unmatched. The CDR3: CASSLRGGGEQFF. CDR3 in DNA: TGTGCCAGCAGTTTACGTGGGGGGGGTGAGCAGTTCTTC.

The chain employs TRBV5-1 and TRBJ1-1; D is ambiguous. In germline, CDR1 is SGHRS, CDR2 YFSETQ. Trimming left V 0 bases short and J 5 bases short, with 11 bases between. The CDR3 runs 14 residues. Here the CDR3 reads CASSLDSLGTEAFF. The CDR3 region has the DNA TGCGCCAGCAGCTTGGACAGTTTAGGGACTGAAGCTTTCTTT.

The J gene is TRBJ1-2, the V gene TRBV7-9, with 7 bases matching TRBD1. With V trimmed by 5 bases and J by 8 bases, 5 bases remained unmatched. Germline CDR1 is SEHNR and CDR2 is FQNEAQ (reference sequence). CDR3 length: 12 residues. The CDR3 here is CASSHQGGGYTF. The CDR3, as DNA: TGTGCCAGCAGCCACCAGGGGGGCGGCTACACCTTC. Complete variable domain (other parts from reference TRBV7-9 and TRBJ1-2): DTGVSQNPRHKITKRGQNVTFRCDPISEHNRLYWYRQTLGQGPEFLTYFQNEAQLEKSRLLSDRFSAERPKGSFSTLEIQRTEQGDSAMYLCASSHQGGGYTFGSGTRLTVV.

This chain uses TRBV7-9 with TRBJ2-5; no definite D call. The CDR3 loop spans 14 amino acids. Germline loops: CDR1 SEHNR, CDR2 FQNEAQ (reference sequence). Trimming removed 2 bases at V and 4 bases at J, with 11 bases between. CDR3: CASSLPLSVETQYF. CDR3 bases: TGTGCCAGCAGCTTACCGCTCTCGGTAGAGACCCAGTACTTC.

The rearrangement links TRBV6-6 to TRBJ1-1, with unresolved D. The V gene lost 4 bases and the J gene lost 8 bases, with 8 bases spanning the gap. The CDR3 runs 11 residues. Germline-derived CDR1 and CDR2 are MNHNY and SVGAGI (reference sequence). CDR3 in amino acids: CASSSNLEAFF. In DNA form, the CDR3 reads TGTGCCAGCAGTTCCAACCTCGAAGCTTTCTTT.

The CDR3, as DNA: TGTGCCATCAGTGAGTCCCCAGGGAGGGAAAGCAATCAGCCCCAGCATTTT. Amino acids: CAISESPGRESNQPQHF. This chain links TRBV10-3 with TRBJ1-5, with a tentative D call TRBD1 (5 bases). The CDR3 totals 17 residues. V lost 0 bases and J lost 1, with 13 bases in between. Germline values: CDR1 ENHRY, CDR2 SYGVKD.